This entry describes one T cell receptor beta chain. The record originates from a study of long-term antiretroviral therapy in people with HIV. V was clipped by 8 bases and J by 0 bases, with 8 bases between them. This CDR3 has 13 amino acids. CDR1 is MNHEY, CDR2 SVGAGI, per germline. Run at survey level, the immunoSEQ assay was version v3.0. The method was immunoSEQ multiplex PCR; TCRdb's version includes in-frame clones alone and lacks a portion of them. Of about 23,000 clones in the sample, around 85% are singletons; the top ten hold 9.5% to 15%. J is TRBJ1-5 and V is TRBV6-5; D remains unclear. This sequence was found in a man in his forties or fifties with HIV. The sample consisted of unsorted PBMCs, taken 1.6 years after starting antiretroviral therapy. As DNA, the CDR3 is TGTGCCAGCCGGAGTTATAGCAATCAGCCCCAGCATTTT. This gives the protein CASRSYSNQPQHF.